This is a list of T cell receptor beta chains from one sample in a study of blood T cell repertoires in COVID-19. The repertoire was sequenced with immunoSEQ multiplex PCR; TCRdb's copy has only in-frame clones and lacks some. The sample consists of 250,000 to 300,000 clones, around 91% of them appearing once. Sequencing was performed on peripheral blood. The receptors were sampled from a woman aged 55 to 70 with acute or convalescent COVID-19. Both conserved end residues are part of each CDR3. The order of the fields is J gene, V gene, clone size, D gene, CDR3 protein, CDR3 DNA. D genes are given only for firm matches. Clone size appears in some rows only: once, few, many, or a class for an expanded clone.

>TRBJ2-7|TRBV5-1|NA|TRBD1
CASKPGQGQSEQYF
TGCGCCAGCAAACCGGGACAGGGACAGTCCGAGCAGTACTTC
>TRBJ1-5|TRBV28|NA|NA
CASLNTARGPQHF
TGTGCCAGCCTAAACACAGCCCGGGGGCCCCAGCATTTT
>TRBJ1-2|TRBV28|NA|NA
CASSGGDYGYTF
TGTGCCAGCAGTGGGGGGGACTATGGCTACACCTTC
>TRBJ1-4|TRBV5-4|NA|NA
CASSLFYGGGDEKLFF
TGTGCCAGCAGCTTGTTTTATGGGGGAGGGGATGAAAAACTGTTTTTT
>TRBJ2-7|TRBV5-4|once|TRBD2
CASSLTSGSYEQYF
TGTGCCAGCAGCTTGACTAGCGGGTCCTACGAGCAGTACTTC
>TRBJ1-5|TRBV4-3|few|TRBD1
CASSQATGRNQPQHF
TGCGCCAGCAGCCAAGCGACAGGGCGTAATCAGCCCCAGCATTTT
>TRBJ2-7|TRBV28|NA|NA
CASSPRGTSSYEQYF
TGTGCCAGCAGCCCAAGGGGGACGTCATCCTACGAGCAGTACTTC
>TRBJ2-3|TRBV28|once|TRBD2
CASSLGLAGVDTQYF
TGTGCCAGCAGCCTGGGACTAGCGGGAGTGGATACGCAGTATTTT
>TRBJ2-1|TRBV7-3|NA|TRBD2
CASSSPAGDEQFF
TGTGCCAGCAGTTCACCCGCGGGGGATGAGCAGTTCTTC
>TRBJ2-7|TRBV28|NA|TRBD1
CASSPTGTGIYEQYF
TGTGCCAGCAGTCCCACCGGGACAGGGATCTACGAGCAGTACTTC
>TRBJ1-5|TRBV2|NA|NA
CASSEGHYSNQPQHF
TGTGCCAGCAGTGAGGGACACTATAGCAATCAGCCCCAGCATTTT
>TRBJ1-4|TRBV15|NA|NA
CATSRGAATNEKLFF
TGTGCCACCAGCAGAGGGGCAGCAACTAATGAAAAACTGTTTTTT
>TRBJ2-1|TRBV5-1|NA|NA
CASSRWEAPAYNEQFF
TGCGCCAGCAGCCGGTGGGAGGCCCCCGCCTACAATGAGCAGTTCTTC
>TRBJ2-3|TRBV4-3|NA|TRBD2
CASSQGTSGRAAQYF
TGCGCCAGCAGCCAGGGGACTAGCGGGAGAGCGGCGCAGTATTTT
>TRBJ2-3|TRBV11-3|NA|TRBD1
CASSRTSQGQGYKDTQYF
TGTGCCAGCAGCCGCACCTCCCAGGGACAGGGGTATAAAGATACGCAGTATTTT
>TRBJ1-6|TRBV6-5|NA|TRBD1
CASRGTGDNSPLHF
TGTGCCAGCAGGGGGACAGGGGATAATTCACCCCTCCACTTT
>TRBJ2-1|TRBV27|NA|NA
CASSPRWRNNEQFF
TGTGCCAGCAGTCCCCGCTGGAGAAACAATGAGCAGTTCTTC
>TRBJ2-1|TRBV29-1|NA|NA
CSLGDRSYNEQFF
TGCAGCCTCGGAGACCGCTCCTACAATGAGCAGTTCTTC
>TRBJ1-2|TRBV28|NA|NA
CASSTPKYGYTF
TGTGCCAGCAGTACCCCTAAGTATGGCTACACCTTC
>TRBJ1-2|TRBV4-3|NA|NA
CASSQVSSGPFYGYTF
TGCGCCAGCAGCCAAGTCTCGTCAGGGCCCTTCTATGGCTACACCTTC
>TRBJ1-2|TRBV24-1|NA|TRBD1
CATSGDRERGYTF
TGTGCCACCAGTGGGGACAGGGAGAGGGGCTACACCTTC
>TRBJ1-1|TRBV28|NA|NA
CASMASLMNTEAFF
TGTGCCAGCATGGCATCCCTTATGAACACTGAAGCTTTCTTT
>TRBJ2-3|TRBV18|NA|TRBD2
CASSRGLAGRTDTQYF
TGTGCCAGCTCACGAGGACTAGCGGGACGGACAGATACGCAGTATTTT
>TRBJ1-5|TRBV18|NA|NA
CASSPRTAAGQPQHF
TGTGCCAGCTCACCTAGAACAGCGGCAGGTCAGCCCCAGCATTTT
>TRBJ1-5|TRBV6-2/TRBV6-3|NA|NA
CASSYASAGDGQPQHF
TGTGCCAGCAGTTATGCCTCCGCCGGGGATGGTCAGCCCCAGCATTTT
>TRBJ2-5|TRBV7-2|NA|NA
CASSLGRRTGLETQYF
TGTGCCAGCAGCTTGGGGAGACGAACAGGGCTCGAGACCCAGTACTTC